Below, 27 T cell receptor beta chains from the same sample are listed, as sequenced in a study of T cell changes during pregnancy in multiple sclerosis. Sequencing used immunoSEQ multiplex PCR; TCRdb keeps in-frame clones, though not all of them. The repertoire includes around 55,000 clones, around 93% of them detected once, and 3% to 4.5% sits in the top ten. Sequenced here: CD8+ T cells from peripheral blood mononuclear cells, sampled in the second trimester of pregnancy. The source is a female donor with multiple sclerosis, enrolled in a pregnancy study.

V and J are TRBV9 and TRBJ2-7, with D possibly TRBD1 on 6 matching bases. Trimming cost V 1 base and J 5 bases, with 10 bases left between them. The CDR3 length is 13 residues. From germline, CDR1 is SGDLS and CDR2 YYNGEE. As DNA, the CDR3 is TGTGCCAGCAGCGTATGGGACACTAACGAGCAGTACTTC. Encoded protein: CASSVWDTNEQYF.

The V call is TRBV27, the J call TRBJ1-2; tentative D call: TRBD1 (5 bases). Trimming removed 1 base at V and 7 bases at J, with 13 bases between. Germline V gene data show CDR1 as MNHEY and CDR2 as SMNVEV (reference sequence). CDR3 size: 14 residues. CDR3 DNA: TGTGCCAGCAGTTTATGGGGCGGGGGGTTTGGCTACACCTTC. Its protein is CASSLWGGGFGYTF.

This sequence joins TRBV7-8 and TRBJ1-2; the match to TRBD1 covers 7 bases. The CDR3 contains 16 residues. V was pared by 5 bases and J by 1 base, with 10 bases of the junction left unmatched. From germline, CDR1 is SGHVS and CDR2 FQNEAQ. The CDR3 bases are TGTGCCAGCAGCCTAGGGGTGGGACAGCATAACTATGGCTACACCTTC. This gives the protein CASSLGVGQHNYGYTF.

The gene calls are TRBV7-6 and TRBJ2-5; 8 positions match TRBD1. This CDR3 spans 15 amino acids. Germline trimming cut 2 bases from V and 4 bases from J; bases unmatched to any gene: 6. Germline CDR1 reads SGHVS; CDR2 reads FNYEAQ. The CDR3 loop is CASSLTSDRGETQYF. The CDR3 DNA is TGTGCCAGCAGCTTAACTTCAGACAGGGGAGAGACCCAGTACTTC.

The V gene is TRBV7-8, the J gene TRBJ2-5; a weak D match, TRBD2 (5 bases). Germline V gene data show CDR1 as SGHVS and CDR2 as FQNEAQ. This CDR3 spans 12 amino acids. V gave up 4 bases and J gave up 3 bases, with 6 bases separating them. In DNA, the CDR3 is TGTGCCAGCAGCTCCGGGGAAGAGACCCAGTACTTC. Translation gives CASSSGEETQYF.

The V and J genes are TRBV5-1 and TRBJ2-2, with D maybe TRBD2 (6 bases). The CDR3 spans 15 residues. Trimming took off 4 bases at V and 6 bases at J, with 16 bases between the two ends. Germline V gene sequence: CDR1 SGHRS, CDR2 YFSETQ. DNA for the CDR3: TGCGCCAGCAGCCCGGAGGGGTCCGGCGCCGGGGAGCTGTTTTTT. Protein: CASSPEGSGAGELFF.

The chain uses TRBV28 and TRBJ2-1; weak D call: TRBD1 (5 bases). The ends were cut back, 8 bases at V and 4 bases at J, with 9 bases in the middle. Germline assignment: CDR1 MDHEN and CDR2 SYDVKM. The length of the CDR3 is 12 residues. CDR3 in DNA: TGTGCCAGCTCGGACACGTACAATGAGCAGTTCTTC. It yields the protein CASSDTYNEQFF.

The chain joins TRBV4-2 to TRBJ1-1; 8 nucleotides agree with TRBD1. The CDR3 has 14 amino acids. V lost 1 base, J lost 10 bases, and 8 bases stayed unmatched. The V gene's germline CDR1 is LGHNA and CDR2 YNFKEQ. Written as DNA, the CDR3 is TGTGCCAGCAGCCAAGCAGGGGGCCTGAATGGAGCTTTCTTT. This sequence encodes CASSQAGGLNGAFF.

This chain connects TRBV6-1 to TRBJ1-1; D is ambiguous. Between the trimmed V and J ends, which lost 0 bases and 0 bases, there was a span of 14 bases. The germline gives CDR1 MNHNS, CDR2 SASEGT. CDR3 length: 17 amino acids. The CDR3 DNA reads TGTGCCAGCAGTGAAGCAGTCCCGTGGCCCATGAACACTGAAGCTTTCTTT. This translates into CASSEAVPWPMNTEAFF.

V is TRBV28 and J is TRBJ2-2; 8 nucleotides align to TRBD1. With V trimmed by 3 bases and J by 4 bases, 4 bases remained unmatched. CDR3 length equals 15 residues. Germline-derived CDR1 and CDR2 are MDHEN and SYDVKM. The CDR3 DNA reads as TGTGCCAGCAGTTTCCCCGGACAGGGCACCGGGGAGCTGTTTTTT. This gives the protein CASSFPGQGTGELFF.

This rearrangement joins TRBV5-1 to TRBJ2-5; no reliable D call. V lost 0 bases to trimming and J lost 1 base, with 10 bases between them. Germline V gives CDR1 SGHRS, CDR2 YFSETQ. The length of the CDR3 is 15 residues. The CDR3 region has the DNA TGCGCCAGCAGCTTGGAACACCCCAGCCAAGAGACCCAGTACTTC. Protein sequence: CASSLEHPSQETQYF. Supplemented by reference TRBV5-1 and TRBJ2-5, the full variable domain reads KAGVTQTPRYLIKTRGQQVTLSCSPISGHRSVSWYQQTPGQGLQFLFEYFSETQRNKGNFPGRFSGRQFSNSRSEMNVSTLELGDSALYLCASSLEHPSQETQYFGPGTRLLVL.

This clone is a singleton in its sample. The J gene is TRBJ1-1, the V gene TRBV27; D possibly corresponds to TRBD1 (5 bases). V was clipped by 7 bases and J by 4 bases, with 10 bases between them. The germline gives CDR1 MNHEY, CDR2 SMNVEV (reference sequence). This CDR3 region has 12 residues. The CDR3 is CASKRGGTEAFF. In DNA, the CDR3 is TGTGCCAGCAAACGGGGGGGCACTGAAGCTTTCTTT.

This chain joins TRBV27 and TRBJ1-6, with D maybe TRBD1 (5 bases). Germline V lookup: CDR1 MNHEY, CDR2 SMNVEV (reference sequence). V was cut by 10 bases and J by 0 bases, with 10 bases left in between. This CDR3 region has 14 residues. CDR3 residues: CATQGSSYNSPLHF. CDR3 sequence (DNA): TGTGCCACCCAGGGAAGCTCCTATAATTCACCCCTCCACTTT.

The chain carries TRBV19 and TRBJ1-4, with TRBD1 matching 8 bases. From germline, CDR1 is LNHDA and CDR2 SQIVND (reference sequence). After removal of 8 bases from V and 7 bases from J, the junction contained 3 bases not matched to a gene. The CDR3 loop spans 12 amino acids. The CDR3 DNA follows: TGTGCCAGTGGACAGGGTGGTGAAAAACTGTTTTTT. Its protein product is CASGQGGEKLFF.

The chain carries TRBV6-6 and TRBJ1-4; D possibly corresponds to TRBD1 (6 bases). The germline V and J ends were trimmed by 6 bases and 6 bases, with 17 bases remaining between them. Germline CDR1 and CDR2: MNHNY and SVGAGI (reference sequence). The length of the CDR3 is 15 residues. CDR3 DNA: TGTGCCAGCAGCACCCCGGGGGGCGGTGATGAAAAACTGTTTTTT. Translated, it gives CASSTPGGGDEKLFF.

The chain employs TRBV14 and TRBJ2-1; 8 positions agree with TRBD2. Germline CDR1 reads SGHDN; CDR2 reads FVKESK. Trimming cost V 4 bases and J 8 bases; bases outside gene matches: 16. The CDR3 is made up of 17 amino acids. The CDR3 DNA is TGTGCCAGCAGCCCCTACTCCGGGACTAGATACGAGGATGAGCAGTTCTTC. This encodes CASSPYSGTRYEDEQFF.

The CDR3 coding sequence is TGTGCCAGTAGTGTGTCAGGGGCGTTAGAAGCTTTCTTT. Translated: CASSVSGALEAFF. The chain combines TRBV19 with TRBJ1-1; possibly TRBD1 for D (6 bases). CDR3 length equals 13 residues. CDR1 is LNHDA, CDR2 SQIVND, per germline (reference sequence). Trimming stripped 5 bases from V and 8 bases from J, with 15 bases between.

V is TRBV6-1 and J is TRBJ1-5, with D possibly matching TRBD1 (5 bases). This CDR3 region has 14 residues. Germline lookup yields CDR1 MNHNS and CDR2 SASEGT. Between the trimmed V and J ends, which lost 3 bases and 0 bases, there was a span of 6 bases. The CDR3 spells CASSDDSSNQPQHF. In DNA, the CDR3 is TGTGCCAGCAGTGACGACAGTAGCAATCAGCCCCAGCATTTT.

V gene TRBV15 combines with J gene TRBJ2-2; 8 bases match TRBD1. V lost 6 bases, J lost 2 bases, and 5 bases stayed unmatched. The CDR3 is 15 amino acids. CDR1 LNHNV and CDR2 YYDKDF come from the germline V gene (reference sequence). The CDR3 loop reads CATRTDRVNTGELFF. For the CDR3, the DNA is TGTGCCACCAGAACGGACAGGGTAAACACCGGGGAGCTGTTTTTT.

This chain joins TRBV12-5 and TRBJ2-1; 8 nucleotides agree with TRBD2. V shed 8 bases, J shed 8 bases, and the junction held 14 bases outside the gene matches. The CDR3 has 15 amino acids. Per germline, CDR1 LGHNT and CDR2 FRNRAP. In DNA, the CDR3 is TGTGCTAGTACCGGGATAAGCGGGGGTAGCGATGAGCAGTTCTTC. Translated: CASTGISGGSDEQFF.

The chain uses TRBV4-1 and TRBJ2-5, with 9 positions matching TRBD2. The germline gives CDR1 MGHRA, CDR2 YSYEKL. This CDR3 comprises 17 residues. The junction had 11 bases not matched to a gene; V was cut back by 4 bases and J by 2 bases. DNA of the CDR3: TGCGCCAGCAGCCCCCCCGGGGTAGCGGGGGATCAAGAGACCCAGTACTTC. Residues: CASSPPGVAGDQETQYF.

V and J are TRBV2 and TRBJ1-1; D unclear. This CDR3 has 11 amino acids. From germline, CDR1 is SNHLY and CDR2 FYNNEI. V dropped 7 bases and J dropped 2 bases, with 5 bases sitting between them. CDR3 in amino acids: CASNSNTEAFF. The DNA for the CDR3 is TGTGCCAGCAACAGCAACACTGAAGCTTTCTTT.

The rearrangement joins TRBV5-1 to TRBJ2-7; D is perhaps TRBD1 (5 bases). Germline loops: CDR1 SGHRS, CDR2 YFSETQ. The CDR3 sequence is 14 residues long. The germline V and J ends were trimmed by 0 bases and 0 bases, with 7 bases remaining between them. This CDR3 reads CASSLGRGSYEQYF. The CDR3 DNA follows: TGCGCCAGCAGCTTGGGTAGGGGCTCCTACGAGCAGTACTTC.

V usage is TRBV4-1 and J usage is TRBJ1-2; a weak D match, TRBD1 (5 bases). The CDR3 length is 13 residues. Trimming removed 1 base at V and 6 bases at J, with 9 bases between. Per the germline V gene, CDR1 is MGHRA and CDR2 is YSYEKL. CDR3 sequence: CASSQGGGDGYTF. The CDR3 nucleotides are TGCGCCAGCAGCCAAGGGGGAGGGGATGGCTACACCTTC.

The CDR3 DNA reads as TGTGCCAGCAGCTTGGACTCTAGCTCCTACGAGCAGTACTTC. As protein: CASSLDSSSYEQYF. The rearrangement uses TRBV11-2 and TRBJ2-7; tentative D call: TRBD2 (5 bases). Germline CDR1 is SGHAT and CDR2 is FQNNGV. With 3 bases removed from V and 0 bases from J, the gap between germline ends came to 9 bases. The CDR3 spans 14 residues.

V usage is TRBV5-1 and J usage is TRBJ1-6, with D maybe TRBD1 (6 bases). This CDR3 contains 15 residues. The germline V gene encodes CDR1 SGHRS and CDR2 YFSETQ. V dropped 4 bases and J dropped 3 bases, with 11 bases sitting between them. This CDR3 reads CASSKDSLYNSPLHF. CDR3 nucleotide sequence: TGCGCCAGCAGCAAGGACAGCCTCTATAATTCACCCCTCCACTTT.

The chain has TRBV14 and TRBJ2-7; 7 bases align to TRBD1. Germline loops: CDR1 SGHDN, CDR2 FVKESK. V shed 1 base and J 6 bases; nucleotides not matched to a gene: 3. This CDR3 has 13 residues. CDR3 protein: CASSQVQGVEQYF. For the CDR3, the DNA is TGTGCCAGCAGCCAAGTTCAGGGGGTCGAGCAGTACTTC.